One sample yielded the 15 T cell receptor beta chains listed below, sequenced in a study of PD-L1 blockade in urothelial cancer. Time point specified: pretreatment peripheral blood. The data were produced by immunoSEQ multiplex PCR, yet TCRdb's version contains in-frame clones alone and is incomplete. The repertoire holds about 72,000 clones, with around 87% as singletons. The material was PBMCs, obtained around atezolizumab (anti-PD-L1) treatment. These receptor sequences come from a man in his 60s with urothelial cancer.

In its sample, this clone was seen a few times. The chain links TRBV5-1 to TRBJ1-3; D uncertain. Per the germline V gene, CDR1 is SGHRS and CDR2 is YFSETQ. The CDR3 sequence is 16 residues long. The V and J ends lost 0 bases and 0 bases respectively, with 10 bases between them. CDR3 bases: TGCGCCAGCAGCTTGGCCCAGTCCACCTCTGGAAACACCATATATTTT. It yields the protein CASSLAQSTSGNTIYF.

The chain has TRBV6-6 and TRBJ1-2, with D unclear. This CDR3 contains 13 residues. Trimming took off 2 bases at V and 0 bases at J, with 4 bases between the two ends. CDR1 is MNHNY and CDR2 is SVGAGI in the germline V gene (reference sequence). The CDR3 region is CASSYGANYGYTF. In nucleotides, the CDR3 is TGTGCCAGCAGTTACGGAGCTAACTATGGCTACACCTTC.

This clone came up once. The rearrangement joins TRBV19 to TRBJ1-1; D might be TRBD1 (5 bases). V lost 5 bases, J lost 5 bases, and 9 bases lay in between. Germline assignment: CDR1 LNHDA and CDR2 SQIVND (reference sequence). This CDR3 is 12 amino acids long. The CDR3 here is CASSGARTEAFF. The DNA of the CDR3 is TGTGCCAGTAGTGGGGCGAGAACTGAAGCTTTCTTT.

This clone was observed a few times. CDR3 DNA sequence: TGTGCCAGCAGCGTAGAAGGAGCGGGGCCGAAGGCAGATACGCAGTATTTT. This sequence encodes CASSVEGAGPKADTQYF. V usage is TRBV9 and J usage is TRBJ2-3, with 7 positions matching TRBD2. In germline, CDR1 is SGDLS, CDR2 YYNGEE. This CDR3 region has 17 residues. With 0 bases clipped from V and 4 bases from J, the junction kept 11 bases outside the gene matches. Filled out from reference TRBV9 and TRBJ2-3, the complete variable domain reads DSGVTQTPKHLITATGQRVTLRCSPRSGDLSVYWYQQSLDQGLQFLIQYYNGEERAKGNILERFSAQQFPDLHSELNLSSLELGDSALYFCASSVEGAGPKADTQYFGPGTRLTVL.

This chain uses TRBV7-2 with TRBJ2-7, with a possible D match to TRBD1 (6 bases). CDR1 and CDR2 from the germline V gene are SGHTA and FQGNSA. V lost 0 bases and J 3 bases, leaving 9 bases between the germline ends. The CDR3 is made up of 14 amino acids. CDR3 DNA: TGTGCCAGCAGCTTAGCCTACAGGGACTACGAGCAGTACTTC. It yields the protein CASSLAYRDYEQYF.

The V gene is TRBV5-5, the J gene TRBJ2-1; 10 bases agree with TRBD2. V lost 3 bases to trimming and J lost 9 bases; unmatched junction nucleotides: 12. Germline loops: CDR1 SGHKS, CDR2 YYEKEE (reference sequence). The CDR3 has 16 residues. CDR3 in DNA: TGTGCCAGCAGCTGGAACATAGCGGGGGGAACAACTGAGCAGTTCTTC. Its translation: CASSWNIAGGTTEQFF.

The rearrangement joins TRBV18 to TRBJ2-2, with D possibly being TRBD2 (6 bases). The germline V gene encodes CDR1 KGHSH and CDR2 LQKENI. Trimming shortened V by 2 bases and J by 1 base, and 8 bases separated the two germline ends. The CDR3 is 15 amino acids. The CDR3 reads CASSPAGRNTGELFF. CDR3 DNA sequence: TGTGCCAGCTCACCAGCCGGGAGGAACACCGGGGAGCTGTTTTTT.

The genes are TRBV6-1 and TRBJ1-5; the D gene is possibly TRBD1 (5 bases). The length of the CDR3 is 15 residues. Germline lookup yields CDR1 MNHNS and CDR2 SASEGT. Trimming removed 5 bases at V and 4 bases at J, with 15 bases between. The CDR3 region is CASSPEGIGNQPQHF. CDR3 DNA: TGTGCCAGCAGTCCGGAGGGGATTGGGAATCAGCCCCAGCATTTT.

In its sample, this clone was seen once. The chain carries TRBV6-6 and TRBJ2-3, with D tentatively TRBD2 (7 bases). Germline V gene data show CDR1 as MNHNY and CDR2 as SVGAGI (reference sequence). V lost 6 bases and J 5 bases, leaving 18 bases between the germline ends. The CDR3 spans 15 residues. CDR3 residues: CASSPGGGAGDTQYF. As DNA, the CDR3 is TGTGCCAGCAGCCCCGGAGGGGGGGCAGGAGATACGCAGTATTTT.

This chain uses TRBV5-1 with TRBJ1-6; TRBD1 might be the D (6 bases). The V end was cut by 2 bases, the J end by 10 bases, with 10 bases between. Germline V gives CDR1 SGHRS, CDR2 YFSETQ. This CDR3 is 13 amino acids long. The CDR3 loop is CASSLNRESPLHF. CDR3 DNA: TGCGCCAGCAGCTTAAACAGGGAGTCACCCCTCCACTTT.

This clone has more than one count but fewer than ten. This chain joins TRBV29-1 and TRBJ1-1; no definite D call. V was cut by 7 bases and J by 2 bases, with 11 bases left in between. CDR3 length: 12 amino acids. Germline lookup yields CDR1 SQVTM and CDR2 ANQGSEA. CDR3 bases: TGCAGCGAAAGGACGGGAAACACTGAAGCTTTCTTT. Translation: CSERTGNTEAFF. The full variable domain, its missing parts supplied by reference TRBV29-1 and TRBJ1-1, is SAVISQKPSRDICQRGTSLTIQCQVDSQVTMMFWYRQQPGQSLTLIATANQGSEATYESGFVIDKFPISRPNLTFSTLTVSNMSPEDSSIYLCSERTGNTEAFFGQGTRLTVV.

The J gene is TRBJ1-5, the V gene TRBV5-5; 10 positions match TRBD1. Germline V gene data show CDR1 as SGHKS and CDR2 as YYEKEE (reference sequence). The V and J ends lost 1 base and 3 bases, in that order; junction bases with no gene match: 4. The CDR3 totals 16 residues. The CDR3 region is CASSLSGTGVNQPQHF. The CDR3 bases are TGTGCCAGCAGCTTGTCCGGGACAGGGGTCAATCAGCCCCAGCATTTT.

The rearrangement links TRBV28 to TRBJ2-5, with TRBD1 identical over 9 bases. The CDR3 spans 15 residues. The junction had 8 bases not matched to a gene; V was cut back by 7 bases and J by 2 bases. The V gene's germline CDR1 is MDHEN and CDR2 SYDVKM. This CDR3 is CASTLPGTGQETQYF. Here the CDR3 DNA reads TGTGCCAGCACCCTCCCCGGGACAGGGCAAGAGACCCAGTACTTC.

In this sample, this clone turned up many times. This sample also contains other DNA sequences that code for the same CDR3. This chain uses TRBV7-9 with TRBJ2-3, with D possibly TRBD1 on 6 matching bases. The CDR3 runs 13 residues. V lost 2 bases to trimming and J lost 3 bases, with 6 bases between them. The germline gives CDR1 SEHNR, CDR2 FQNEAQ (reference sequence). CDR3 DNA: TGTGCCAGCAGCTTAACAGGGACAGATACGCAGTATTTT. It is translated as CASSLTGTDTQYF.

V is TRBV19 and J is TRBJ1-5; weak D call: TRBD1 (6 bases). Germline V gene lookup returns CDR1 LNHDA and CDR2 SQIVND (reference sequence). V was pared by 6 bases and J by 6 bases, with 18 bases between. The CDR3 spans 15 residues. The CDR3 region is CASSQGDKIRQPQHF. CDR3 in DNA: TGTGCCAGTAGCCAAGGGGACAAAATACGTCAGCCCCAGCATTTT.